The present T cell receptor beta chain was sequenced within a study of blood T cell repertoires in COVID-19. About the study: The United States, Italy and Spain supplied acute and convalescent COVID-19 samples.

This clone was recorded a few times. Here immunoSEQ multiplex PCR was the method, and the copy in TCRdb shows in-frame clones only, minus some. The table records some 64,000 clones, 72% of them present only once. The CDR3 is 17 amino acids. V was cut by 3 bases and J by 7 bases, with 22 bases left in between. The germline CDR1 and CDR2 sequences are SGHDN and FVKESK. The sequence came from a woman between 70 and 85 years old with COVID-19, enrolled during active disease. V usage is TRBV14 and J usage is TRBJ1-3; D unresolved. The sequencing sample was made of peripheral blood. CDR3 DNA sequence: TGTGCCAGCAGCCATAGCGAGGAGGGCCCAGGAGGGAACACCATATATTTT. This gives the protein CASSHSEEGPGGNTIYF.